Sequencing of this T cell receptor beta chain was carried out in a study of blood T cell repertoires in COVID-19. The wider study: Samples came from the United States, Italy and Spain, spanning acute and convalescent COVID-19. T cells, B-cell-depleted T cells, or PBMCs provided the cDNA or gDNA that served as material.

J lost 4 bases, V lost 3 bases, and 10 bases had no gene match. There are 15 residues in the CDR3. Germline V CDR1 and CDR2: DFQATT, SNEGSKA (reference sequence). Original methodology: Scientists estimated how many nucleated cells there were by amplifying reference gene primers. Here immunoSEQ multiplex PCR was the method, and the copy in TCRdb shows in-frame clones only, minus some. That table is the source of V, J and clone size, and D and trimming were worked out from the DNA. The repertoire holds tens of thousands of clones, with approximately 80% as singletons. J is TRBJ1-1 and V is TRBV20-1, with 8 bases aligning to TRBD1. The sequenced material came from peripheral blood. The source is a man aged 60 to 75 in a cohort sampled during active COVID-19. The DNA of the CDR3 is TGCAGTGCTAGTCGGACAGGGATGGGGAGCACTGAAGCTTTCTTT. Translated, it gives CSASRTGMGSTEAFF.